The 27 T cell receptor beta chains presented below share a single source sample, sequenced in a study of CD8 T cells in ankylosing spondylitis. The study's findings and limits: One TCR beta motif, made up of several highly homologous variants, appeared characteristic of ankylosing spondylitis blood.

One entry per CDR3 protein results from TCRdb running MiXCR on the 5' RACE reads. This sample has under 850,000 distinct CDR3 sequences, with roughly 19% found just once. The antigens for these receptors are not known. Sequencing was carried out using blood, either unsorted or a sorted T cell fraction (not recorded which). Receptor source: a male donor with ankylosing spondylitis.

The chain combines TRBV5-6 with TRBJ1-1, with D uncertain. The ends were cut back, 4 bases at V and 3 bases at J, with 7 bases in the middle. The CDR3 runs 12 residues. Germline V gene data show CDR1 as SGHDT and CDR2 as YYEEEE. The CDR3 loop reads CASSQLHTEAFF. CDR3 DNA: TGTGCCAGCAGCCAGCTACACACTGAAGCTTTCTTT.

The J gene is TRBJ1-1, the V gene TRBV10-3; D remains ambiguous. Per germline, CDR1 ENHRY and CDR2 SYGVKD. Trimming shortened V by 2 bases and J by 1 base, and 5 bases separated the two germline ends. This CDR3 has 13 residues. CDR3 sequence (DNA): TGTGCCATCAGTGAGACAGCGAACACTGAAGCTTTCTTT. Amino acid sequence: CAISETANTEAFF.

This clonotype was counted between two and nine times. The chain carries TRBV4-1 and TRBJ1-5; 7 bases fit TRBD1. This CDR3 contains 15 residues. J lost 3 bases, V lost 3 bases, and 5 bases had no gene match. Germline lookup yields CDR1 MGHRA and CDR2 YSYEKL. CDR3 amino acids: CASSHPGQVNQPQHF. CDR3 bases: TGCGCCAGCAGCCATCCCGGACAGGTCAATCAGCCCCAGCATTTT.

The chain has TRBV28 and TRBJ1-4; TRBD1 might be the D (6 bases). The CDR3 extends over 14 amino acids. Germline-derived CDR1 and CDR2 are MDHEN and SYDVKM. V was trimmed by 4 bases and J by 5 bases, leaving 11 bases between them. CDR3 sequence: CASSWGGGNEKLFF. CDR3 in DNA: TGTGCCAGCAGTTGGGGAGGGGGAAATGAAAAACTGTTTTTT.

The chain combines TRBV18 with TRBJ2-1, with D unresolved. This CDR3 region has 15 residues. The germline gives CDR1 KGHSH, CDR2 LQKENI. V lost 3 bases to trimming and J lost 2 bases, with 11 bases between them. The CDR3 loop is CASSPMEMAYNEQFF. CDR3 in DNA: TGTGCCAGCTCACCGATGGAGATGGCCTACAATGAGCAGTTCTTC.

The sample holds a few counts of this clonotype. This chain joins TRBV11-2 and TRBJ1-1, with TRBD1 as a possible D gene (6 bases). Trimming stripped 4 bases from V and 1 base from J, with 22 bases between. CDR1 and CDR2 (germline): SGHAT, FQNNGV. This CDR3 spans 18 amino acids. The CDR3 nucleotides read TGTGCCAGCAGCTCCCCGTCTACAGGGACGCAAAGGAACACTGAAGCTTTCTTT. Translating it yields CASSSPSTGTQRNTEAFF.

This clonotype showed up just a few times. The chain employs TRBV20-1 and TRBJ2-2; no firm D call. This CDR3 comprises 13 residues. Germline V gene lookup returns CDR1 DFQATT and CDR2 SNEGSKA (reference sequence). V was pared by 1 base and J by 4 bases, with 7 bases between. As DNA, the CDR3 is TGCAGTGCTAGAGGGGCCGGCACCGGGGAGCTGTTTTTT. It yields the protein CSARGAGTGELFF.

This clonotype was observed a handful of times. CDR3 bases: TGTGCCAGCGGTTACGGCGATACGCAGTATTTT. This gives the protein CASGYGDTQYF. This chain links TRBV12-3 or TRBV12-4 with TRBJ2-3; D remains ambiguous. Between the trimmed V and J ends, which lost 8 bases and 6 bases, there was a span of 9 bases. This CDR3 contains 11 residues.

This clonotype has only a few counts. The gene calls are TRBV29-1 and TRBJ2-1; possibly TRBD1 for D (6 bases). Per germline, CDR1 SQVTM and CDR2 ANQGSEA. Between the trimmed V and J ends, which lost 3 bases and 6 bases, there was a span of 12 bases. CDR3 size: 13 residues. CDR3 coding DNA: TGCAGCGTTGAGCAGGCCAGGGGCAATGAGCAGTTCTTC. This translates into CSVEQARGNEQFF.

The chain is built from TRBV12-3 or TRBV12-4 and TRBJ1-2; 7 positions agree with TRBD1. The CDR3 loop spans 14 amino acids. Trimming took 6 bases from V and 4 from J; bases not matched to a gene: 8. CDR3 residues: CASSSSTGLYGYTF. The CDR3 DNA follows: TGTGCCAGCAGCTCGTCGACAGGGCTCTATGGCTACACCTTC.

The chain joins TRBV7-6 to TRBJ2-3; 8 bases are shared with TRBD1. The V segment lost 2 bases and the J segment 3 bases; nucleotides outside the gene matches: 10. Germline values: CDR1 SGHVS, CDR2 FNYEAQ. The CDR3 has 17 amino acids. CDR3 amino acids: CASSLPPQGVGTDTQYF. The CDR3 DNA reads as TGTGCCAGCAGCTTACCCCCACAGGGGGTTGGGACAGATACGCAGTATTTT.

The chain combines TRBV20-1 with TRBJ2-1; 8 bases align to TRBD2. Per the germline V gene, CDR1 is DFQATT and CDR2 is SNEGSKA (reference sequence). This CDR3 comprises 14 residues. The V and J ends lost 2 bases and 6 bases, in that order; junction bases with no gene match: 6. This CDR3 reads CSARSGSVVNEQFF. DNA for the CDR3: TGCAGTGCTAGAAGCGGGAGCGTAGTCAATGAGCAGTTCTTC.

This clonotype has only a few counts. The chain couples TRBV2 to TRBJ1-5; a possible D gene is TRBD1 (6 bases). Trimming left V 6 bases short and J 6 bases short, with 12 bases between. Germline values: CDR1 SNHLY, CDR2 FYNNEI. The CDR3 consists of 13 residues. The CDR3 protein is CASRGTSTQPQHF. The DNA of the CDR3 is TGTGCCAGCAGAGGGACATCTACTCAGCCCCAGCATTTT.

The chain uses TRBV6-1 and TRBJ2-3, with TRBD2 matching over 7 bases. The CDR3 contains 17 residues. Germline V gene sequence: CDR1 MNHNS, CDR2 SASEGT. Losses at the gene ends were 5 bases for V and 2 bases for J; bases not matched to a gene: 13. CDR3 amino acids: CASSLYSGTIDTDTQYF. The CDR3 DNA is TGTGCCAGCAGTCTCTACTCTGGGACTATAGACACAGATACGCAGTATTTT.

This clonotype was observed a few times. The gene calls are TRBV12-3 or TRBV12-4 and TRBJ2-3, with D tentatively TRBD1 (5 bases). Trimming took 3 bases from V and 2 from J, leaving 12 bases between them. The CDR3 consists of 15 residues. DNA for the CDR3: TGTGCCAGCAGTTTGTCAGGGTCTTTCACAGATACGCAGTATTTT. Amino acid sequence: CASSLSGSFTDTQYF.

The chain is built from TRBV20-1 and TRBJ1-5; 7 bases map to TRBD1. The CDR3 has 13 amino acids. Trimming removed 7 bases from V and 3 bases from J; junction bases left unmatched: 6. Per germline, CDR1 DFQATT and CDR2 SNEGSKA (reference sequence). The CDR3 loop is CSGGDSNNQPQHF. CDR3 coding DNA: TGCAGTGGAGGGGACAGTAACAATCAGCCCCAGCATTTT.

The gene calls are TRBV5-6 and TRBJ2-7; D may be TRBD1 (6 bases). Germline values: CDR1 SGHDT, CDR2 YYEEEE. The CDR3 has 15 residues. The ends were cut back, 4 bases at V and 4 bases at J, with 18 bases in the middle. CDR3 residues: CASSLSRDILYEQYF. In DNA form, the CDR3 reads TGTGCCAGCAGCCTCTCCCGGGACATTTTATACGAGCAGTACTTC.

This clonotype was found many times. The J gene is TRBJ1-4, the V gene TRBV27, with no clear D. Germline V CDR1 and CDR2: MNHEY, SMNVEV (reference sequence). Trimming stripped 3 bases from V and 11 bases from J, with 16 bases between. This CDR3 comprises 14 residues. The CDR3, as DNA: TGTGCCAGCAGTTTGGGTCTTGGGGATAGGAAACTGTTTTTT. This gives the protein CASSLGLGDRKLFF. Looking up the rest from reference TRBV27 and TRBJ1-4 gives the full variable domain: EAQVTQNPRYLITVTGKKLTVTCSQNMNHEYMSWYRQDPGLGLRQIYYSMNVEVTDKGDVPEGYKVSRKEKRNFPLILESPSPNQTSLYFCASSLGLGDRKLFFGSGTQLSVL.

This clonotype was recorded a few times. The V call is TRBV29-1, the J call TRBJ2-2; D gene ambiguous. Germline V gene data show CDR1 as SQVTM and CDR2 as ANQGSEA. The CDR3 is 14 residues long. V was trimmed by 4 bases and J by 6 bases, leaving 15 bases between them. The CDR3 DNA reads TGCAGCGTTGGTTCGGGTCTTTTGTCCGGGGAGCTGTTTTTT. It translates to CSVGSGLLSGELFF.

The chain's CDR3 is CSAWNRDPRNGANVLTF. CDR3 DNA sequence: TGCAGTGCTTGGAACCGGGACCCCCGAAACGGGGCCAACGTCCTGACTTTC. The chain has TRBV20-1 and TRBJ2-6; D is tentatively TRBD1 or TRBD2 (5 bases each). Germline lookup yields CDR1 DFQATT and CDR2 SNEGSKA (reference sequence). Deletions cut 5 bases from V and 4 bases from J, with 21 bases between. This CDR3 comprises 17 residues.

The CDR3 is CSARVTNLAKNIQYF. As DNA, the CDR3 is TGCAGTGCTAGAGTGACGAACCTAGCCAAAAACATTCAGTACTTC. This chain joins TRBV20-1 and TRBJ2-4; D remains ambiguous. The germline V gene has CDR1 DFQATT and CDR2 SNEGSKA (reference sequence). Trimming removed 1 base from V and 0 bases from J, with 10 bases in between. The CDR3 consists of 15 residues.

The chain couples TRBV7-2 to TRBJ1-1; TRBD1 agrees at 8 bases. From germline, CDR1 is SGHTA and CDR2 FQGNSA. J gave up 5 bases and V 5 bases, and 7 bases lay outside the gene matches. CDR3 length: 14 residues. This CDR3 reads CASSPGQGETEAFF. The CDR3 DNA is TGTGCCAGCAGCCCAGGACAGGGAGAGACTGAAGCTTTCTTT.

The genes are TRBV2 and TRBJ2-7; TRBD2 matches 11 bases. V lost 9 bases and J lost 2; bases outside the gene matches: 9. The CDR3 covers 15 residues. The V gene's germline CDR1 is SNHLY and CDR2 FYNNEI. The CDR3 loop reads CASARLAGSPYEQYF. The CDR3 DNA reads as TGTGCCAGTGCCCGACTAGCGGGATCCCCCTACGAGCAGTACTTC.

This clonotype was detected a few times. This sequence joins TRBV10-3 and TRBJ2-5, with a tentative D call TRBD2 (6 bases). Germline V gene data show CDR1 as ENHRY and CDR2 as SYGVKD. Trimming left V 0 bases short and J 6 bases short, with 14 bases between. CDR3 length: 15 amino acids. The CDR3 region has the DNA TGTGCCATCAGTGAGTCTGCGGCGGGGAGGAAGACCCAGTACTTC. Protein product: CAISESAAGRKTQYF.

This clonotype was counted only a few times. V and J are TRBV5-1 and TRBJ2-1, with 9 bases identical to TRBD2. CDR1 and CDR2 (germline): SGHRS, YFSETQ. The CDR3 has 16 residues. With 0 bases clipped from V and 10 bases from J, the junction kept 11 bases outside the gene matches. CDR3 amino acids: CASSLGVASGTQEQFF. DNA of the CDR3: TGCGCCAGCAGCTTGGGGGTGGCTAGCGGGACGCAGGAGCAGTTCTTC.

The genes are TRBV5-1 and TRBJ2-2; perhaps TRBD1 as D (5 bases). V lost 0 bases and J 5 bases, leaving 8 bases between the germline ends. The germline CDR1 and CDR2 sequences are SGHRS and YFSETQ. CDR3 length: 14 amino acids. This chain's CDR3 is CASSLVRETGELFF. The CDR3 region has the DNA TGCGCCAGCAGCTTGGTCAGGGAAACCGGGGAGCTGTTTTTT.

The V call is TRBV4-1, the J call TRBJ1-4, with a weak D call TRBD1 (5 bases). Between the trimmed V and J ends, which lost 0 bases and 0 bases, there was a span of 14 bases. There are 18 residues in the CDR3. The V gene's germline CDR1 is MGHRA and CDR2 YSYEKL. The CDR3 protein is CASSQDPGRSATNEKLFF. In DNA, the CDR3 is TGCGCCAGCAGCCAAGATCCGGGACGCAGTGCAACTAATGAAAAACTGTTTTTT.